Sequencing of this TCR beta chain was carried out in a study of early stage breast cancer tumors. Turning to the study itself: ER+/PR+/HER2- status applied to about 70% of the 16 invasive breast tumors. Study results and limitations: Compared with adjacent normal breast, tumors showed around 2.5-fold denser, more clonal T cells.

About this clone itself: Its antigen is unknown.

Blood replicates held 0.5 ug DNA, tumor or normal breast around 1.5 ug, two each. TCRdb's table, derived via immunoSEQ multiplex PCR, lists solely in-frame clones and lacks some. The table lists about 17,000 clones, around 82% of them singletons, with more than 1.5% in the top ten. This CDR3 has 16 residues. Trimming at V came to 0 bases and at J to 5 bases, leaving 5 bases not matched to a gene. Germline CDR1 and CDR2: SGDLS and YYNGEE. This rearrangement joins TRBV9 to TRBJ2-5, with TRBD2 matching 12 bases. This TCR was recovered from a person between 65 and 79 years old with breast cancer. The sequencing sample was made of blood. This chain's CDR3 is CASSVVPSGGAETQYF. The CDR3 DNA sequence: TGTGCCAGCAGCGTAGTTCCTAGCGGGGGGGCGGAGACCCAGTACTTC.